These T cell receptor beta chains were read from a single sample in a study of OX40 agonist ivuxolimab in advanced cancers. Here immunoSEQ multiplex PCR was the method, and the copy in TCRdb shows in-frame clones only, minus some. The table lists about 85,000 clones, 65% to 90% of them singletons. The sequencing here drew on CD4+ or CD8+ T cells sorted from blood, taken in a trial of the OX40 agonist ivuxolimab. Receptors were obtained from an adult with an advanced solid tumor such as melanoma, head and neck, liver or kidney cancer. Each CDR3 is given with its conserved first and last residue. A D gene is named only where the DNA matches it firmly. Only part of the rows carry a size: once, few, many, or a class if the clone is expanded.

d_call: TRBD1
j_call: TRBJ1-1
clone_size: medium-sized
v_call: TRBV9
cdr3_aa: CASGTGSNTEAFF
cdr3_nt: TGTGCCAGCGGGACAGGCTCAAACACTGAAGCTTTCTTT

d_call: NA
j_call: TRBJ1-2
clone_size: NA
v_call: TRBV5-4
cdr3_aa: CAGTRGGVGYTF
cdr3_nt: TGTGCCGGAACTCGGGGGGGCGTAGGCTACACCTTC

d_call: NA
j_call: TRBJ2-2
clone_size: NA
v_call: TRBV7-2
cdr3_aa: CASSLAGGAPTGELFF
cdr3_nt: TGTGCCAGCAGTTTGGCTGGGGGGGCGCCCACCGGGGAGCTGTTTTTT

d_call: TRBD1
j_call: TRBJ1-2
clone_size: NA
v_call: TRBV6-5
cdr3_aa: CASGWDREEGYGYTF
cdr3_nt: TGTGCCAGCGGGTGGGACAGGGAGGAGGGTTATGGCTACACCTTC

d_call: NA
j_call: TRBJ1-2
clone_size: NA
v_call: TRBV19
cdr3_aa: CASSIDLYNYGYTF
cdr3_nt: TGTGCCAGTAGTATAGATCTCTACAACTATGGCTACACCTTC

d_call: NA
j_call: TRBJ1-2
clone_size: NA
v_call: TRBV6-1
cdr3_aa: CASRRTSSGSYGYTF
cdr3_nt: TGTGCCAGCAGGCGCACCAGTTCGGGATCCTATGGCTACACCTTC

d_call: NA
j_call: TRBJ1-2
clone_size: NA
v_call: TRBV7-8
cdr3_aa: CASRSHGVLTDYGYTF
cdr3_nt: TGTGCCAGCAGGTCGCATGGTGTTCTGACGGACTATGGCTACACCTTC

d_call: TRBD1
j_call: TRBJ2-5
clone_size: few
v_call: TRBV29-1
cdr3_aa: CSVGTGGAETQYF
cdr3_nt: TGCAGCGTCGGGACAGGGGGCGCAGAGACCCAGTACTTC

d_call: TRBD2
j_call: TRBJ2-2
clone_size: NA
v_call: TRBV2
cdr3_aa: CASRGLAGAAGELFF
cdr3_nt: TGTGCCAGCAGAGGACTAGCGGGGGCGGCCGGGGAGCTGTTTTTT

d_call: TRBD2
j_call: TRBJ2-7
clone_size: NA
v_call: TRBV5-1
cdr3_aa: CASSPEAGLASAEQYF
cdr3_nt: TGCGCCAGCAGCCCGGAGGCAGGACTAGCTTCTGCCGAGCAGTACTTC

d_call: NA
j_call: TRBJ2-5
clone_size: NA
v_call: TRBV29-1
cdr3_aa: CSVEDWVGRETQYF
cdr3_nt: TGCAGCGTTGAAGATTGGGTCGGCCGAGAGACCCAGTACTTC

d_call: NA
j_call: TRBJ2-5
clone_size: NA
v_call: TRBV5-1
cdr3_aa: CASSLEGTTVTLDGQYF
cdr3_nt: TGCGCCAGCAGCTTGGAAGGCACGACAGTCACCCTGGATGGCCAGTACTTC

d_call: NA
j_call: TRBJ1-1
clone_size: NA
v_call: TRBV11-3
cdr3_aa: CASSLEGNTEAFF
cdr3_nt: TGTGCCAGCAGCTTAGAGGGGAACACTGAAGCTTTCTTT

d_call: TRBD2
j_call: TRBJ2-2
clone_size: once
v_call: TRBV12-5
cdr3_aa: CASGLVPRWSGGRVGELFF
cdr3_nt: TGTGCTAGTGGTTTGGTACCCCGTTGGAGCGGGGGGCGGGTCGGGGAGCTGTTTTTT

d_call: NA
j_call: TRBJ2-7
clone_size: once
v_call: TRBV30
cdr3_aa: CAWSVDDYEQYF
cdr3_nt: TGTGCCTGGAGTGTCGATGACTACGAGCAGTACTTC

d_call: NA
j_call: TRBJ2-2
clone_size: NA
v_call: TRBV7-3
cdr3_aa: CASRTAVNTGELFF
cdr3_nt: TGTGCCAGCAGGACAGCCGTGAACACCGGGGAGCTGTTTTTT

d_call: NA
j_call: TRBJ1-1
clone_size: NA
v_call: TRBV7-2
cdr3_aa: CASSLNRGGMTEAFF
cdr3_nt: TGTGCCAGCAGCTTAAATAGGGGAGGAATGACTGAAGCTTTCTTT

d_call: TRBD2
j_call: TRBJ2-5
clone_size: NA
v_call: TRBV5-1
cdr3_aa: CASSLVSGVGKTQYF
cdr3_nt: TGCGCCAGCAGCTTGGTTAGCGGGGTCGGTAAGACCCAGTACTTC

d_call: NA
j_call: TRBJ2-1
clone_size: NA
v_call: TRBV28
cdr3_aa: CASSYRSPPRNEQFF
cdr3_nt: TGTGCCAGCAGCTACCGGTCTCCCCCGCGGAATGAGCAGTTCTTC

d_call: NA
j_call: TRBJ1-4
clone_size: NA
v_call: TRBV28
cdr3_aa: CASSFLGRDEKLFF
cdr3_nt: TGTGCCAGCAGTTTTCTAGGGAGAGACGAAAAACTGTTTTTT

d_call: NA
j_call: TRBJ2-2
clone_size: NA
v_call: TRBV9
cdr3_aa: CASSDRVGTGELFF
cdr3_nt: TGTGCCAGCAGCGACAGGGTTGGCACCGGGGAGCTGTTTTTT

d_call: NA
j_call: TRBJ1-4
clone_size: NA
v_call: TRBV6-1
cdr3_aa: CASSGQHEARKLFF
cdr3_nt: TGTGCCAGCAGTGGGCAGCACGAAGCGCGAAAACTGTTTTTT

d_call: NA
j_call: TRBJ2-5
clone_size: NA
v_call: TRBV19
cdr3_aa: CASSPGDGRVETQYF
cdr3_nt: TGTGCCAGTAGCCCGGGGGACGGCAGGGTGGAGACCCAGTACTTC

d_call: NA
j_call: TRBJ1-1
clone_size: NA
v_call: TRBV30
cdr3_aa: CAWSVRRDTEAFF
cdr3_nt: TGTGCCTGGAGTGTACGCAGGGACACTGAAGCTTTCTTT

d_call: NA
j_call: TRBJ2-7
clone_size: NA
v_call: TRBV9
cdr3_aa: CASSFRDRYEQYF
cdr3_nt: TGTGCCAGCAGCTTCCGGGACCGATACGAGCAGTACTTC

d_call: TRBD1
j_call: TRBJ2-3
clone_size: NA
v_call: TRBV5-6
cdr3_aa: CASSLRMTGGADTQYF
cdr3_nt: TGTGCCAGCAGCTTGCGTATGACAGGGGGAGCAGATACGCAGTATTTT

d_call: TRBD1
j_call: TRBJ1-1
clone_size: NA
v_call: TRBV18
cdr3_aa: CASSLHRGITEAFF
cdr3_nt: TGTGCCAGCTCTCTGCACAGGGGTATCACTGAAGCTTTCTTT

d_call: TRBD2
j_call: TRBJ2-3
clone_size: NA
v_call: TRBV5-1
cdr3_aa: CASSTGTSGAHTDTQYF
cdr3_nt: TGCGCCAGCAGCACCGGGACTAGCGGGGCCCACACAGATACGCAGTATTTT

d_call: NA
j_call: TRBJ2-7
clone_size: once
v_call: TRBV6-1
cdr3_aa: CASTPTGAWYEQYF
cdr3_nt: TGTGCCAGCACCCCTACAGGTGCTTGGTACGAGCAGTACTTC

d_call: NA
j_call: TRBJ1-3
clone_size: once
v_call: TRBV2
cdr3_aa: CASTRAAGNTIYF
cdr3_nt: TGTGCCAGCACAAGGGCCGCTGGAAACACCATATATTTT

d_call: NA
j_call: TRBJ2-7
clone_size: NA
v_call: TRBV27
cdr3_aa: CASRRTDPSYEQYF
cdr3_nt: TGTGCCAGCAGAAGGACAGACCCCTCCTACGAGCAGTACTTC

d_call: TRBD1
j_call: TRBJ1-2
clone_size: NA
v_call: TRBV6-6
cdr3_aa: CASRTDRGSYGYTF
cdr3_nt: TGTGCCAGCAGAACCGACAGGGGAAGCTATGGCTACACCTTC

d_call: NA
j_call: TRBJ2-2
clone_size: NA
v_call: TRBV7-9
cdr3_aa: CASSRALNTGELFF
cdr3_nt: TGTGCCAGCTCGAGGGCACTCAACACCGGGGAGCTGTTTTTT